Below, 7 T cell receptor beta chains from the same sample are listed, as sequenced in a study of T cell responses to AZD1222 COVID-19 vaccine. Only in-frame clones appear in the TCRdb table, and some are missing; sequencing was by immunoSEQ multiplex PCR. In the table there are 90,000 to 150,000 clones, roughly nine tenths of which are singletons. This material consisted of peripheral blood, taken 28 days after the second AZD1222 dose. The receptor source for this set is an adult who received the AZD1222 COVID-19 vaccine.

The chain couples TRBV3-1 (or the pseudogene TRBV3-2) to TRBJ1-4, with D unclear. CDR3 length: 13 amino acids. V was cut by 11 bases and J by 5 bases, with 15 bases left in between. Per germline, CDR1 LGHDT and CDR2 YNNKEL (reference sequence). The CDR3 loop reads CAPLCRRNEKLFF. For the CDR3, the DNA is TGTGCCCCCTTGTGCCGGCGGAATGAAAAACTGTTTTTT.

The chain is built from TRBV4-3 and TRBJ1-1, with D possibly matching TRBD1 (5 bases). Trimming stripped 1 base from V and 3 bases from J, with 15 bases between. The CDR3 loop spans 16 amino acids. CDR1 and CDR2 from the germline V gene are LGHNA and YSLEER. CDR3 region: CASSQAGPERDTEAFF. The DNA for the CDR3 is TGCGCCAGCAGCCAAGCGGGACCCGAGAGGGACACTGAAGCTTTCTTT.

Comment on this clone: Distinct nucleotide sequences in the sample also encode this CDR3. The V and J genes are TRBV19 and TRBJ2-5, with D possibly matching TRBD2 (6 bases). V dropped 4 bases and J dropped 4 bases, with 10 bases sitting between them. The CDR3 is made up of 13 amino acids. Germline CDR1 LNHDA, CDR2 SQIVND (reference sequence). The CDR3 DNA follows: TGTGCCAGTAGTAGGGGGGTCGGAGAGACCCAGTACTTC. This gives the protein CASSRGVGETQYF.

This chain joins TRBV6-5 and TRBJ1-5; 9 bases match TRBD1. This CDR3 has 14 amino acids. The J segment lost 4 bases and the V segment lost 6 bases, leaving 4 bases of the junction unmatched. CDR1 and CDR2 (germline): MNHEY, SVGAGI. The CDR3 DNA reads TGTGCCAGCAGGGGACAGGGAGGGAATCAGCCCCAGCATTTT. This translates into CASRGQGGNQPQHF.

J is TRBJ2-5 and V is TRBV4-2, with TRBD1 matching over 8 bases. The CDR3 consists of 15 residues. CDR1 is LGHNA, CDR2 YNFKEQ, per germline. V dropped 0 bases and J dropped 5; count of bases not matched to a gene: 5. The CDR3 nucleotides read TGTGCCAGCAGCCAAGATTTTGCAGGGGGCGAGACCCAGTACTTC. Amino acids: CASSQDFAGGETQYF.

CDR3 DNA sequence: TGTGCCAGTAGCCCTTCCCGAAGTAGCTCCCAGTACTTC. It is translated as CASSPSRSSSQYF. The rearrangement uses TRBV19 and TRBJ2-5; no clear D gene. The V end was cut by 6 bases, the J end by 9 bases, with 17 bases between. The CDR3 has 13 amino acids. Germline V gene data show CDR1 as LNHDA and CDR2 as SQIVND (reference sequence).

V and J are TRBV12-3 or TRBV12-4 and TRBJ1-5; no clear D gene. V lost 0 bases to trimming and J lost 2 bases, with 2 bases between them. The CDR3 runs 13 residues. The CDR3 loop reads CASSLAGNQPQHF. The CDR3 bases are TGTGCCAGCAGTTTAGCCGGCAATCAGCCCCAGCATTTT.